This section outlines one TCR beta chain sequence together with its context. As yet, its antigen is unknown. A much bigger clone sits one base away, suggesting this may be a read error. This entry is derived from a study of spatial heterogeneity in lung cancer. Carried by each TCR cDNA molecule was a unique molecular identifier. Via MiXCR, TCRdb re-called the 5' RACE reads, giving one row per CDR3 protein. The data hold 17,000 or so distinct CDR3 sequences, with more than 6.5% observed a single time. General study points: As ubiquitous and regional nonsynonymous mutations varied, counts of ubiquitous and regional expanded TCRs tracked them, respectively. Counts that tracked tumor mutation counts were those of expanded intratumoral alpha and beta TCRs.

Stated time point: sample taken at primary tumor resection. Germline lookup yields CDR1 LGHDT and CDR2 YNNKEL (reference sequence). CDR3 length: 14 amino acids. V lost 0 bases to trimming and J lost 2 bases, with 8 bases between them. The starting material was lung tumor tissue, obtained at surgery. The rearrangement uses TRBV3-1 and TRBJ2-7, with D possibly TRBD2 on 5 matching bases. The clonotype was recovered from a female donor with early-stage non-small cell lung cancer. CDR3 sequence reads: CASSQDVLAYEQYF. The CDR3 bases are TGTGCCAGCAGCCAAGATGTACTAGCCTACGAGCAGTACTTC.